The 8 T cell receptor beta chains below were found in one sample sequenced in a study of T cell responses to AZD1222 COVID-19 vaccine. Some clones are missing from TCRdb's copy, which holds only in-frame ones; the method was immunoSEQ multiplex PCR. The sample has roughly 120,000 clones, more than 85% seen once; the top ten hold more than 2.5%. The sequenced sample was peripheral blood, obtained on day 0 of AZD1222 vaccination. These receptors all stem from an adult in good health.

The rearrangement links TRBV5-1 to TRBJ2-3, with a weak D call TRBD1 (6 bases). The CDR3 has 15 amino acids. V dropped 0 bases and J dropped 5 bases, with 13 bases sitting between them. Germline V gene data show CDR1 as SGHRS and CDR2 as YFSETQ. Here the CDR3 reads CASSLGTGSGDTQYF. Written as DNA, the CDR3 is TGCGCCAGCAGCTTGGGAACAGGGAGTGGAGATACGCAGTATTTT.

This chain uses TRBV2 with TRBJ2-1; D is unresolved. The CDR3 totals 12 residues. CDR1 is SNHLY and CDR2 is FYNNEI in the germline V gene. V gave up 7 bases and J gave up 6 bases, with 10 bases separating them. The DNA of the CDR3 is TGTGCCAGCACCGAAGAGGCCAATGAGCAGTTCTTC. Its translation: CASTEEANEQFF.

This rearrangement joins TRBV2 to TRBJ2-1; unclear D gene. Trimming left V 11 bases short and J 2 bases short, with 10 bases between. The CDR3 contains 12 residues. Germline CDR1 and CDR2: SNHLY and FYNNEI. This CDR3 is CAAQSAYNEQFF. CDR3 nucleotide sequence: TGTGCCGCCCAAAGTGCCTACAATGAGCAGTTCTTC.

This clone appeared once. J is TRBJ2-7 and V is TRBV7-2; 7 nucleotides match TRBD1. The CDR3 consists of 13 residues. In germline, CDR1 is SGHTA, CDR2 FQGNSA. V was pared by 1 base and J by 6 bases, with 3 bases of the junction left unmatched. The CDR3 bases are TGTGCCAGCAGCTTAGGAAGGGGGCGCGAGCAGTACTTC. Its protein product is CASSLGRGREQYF.

The gene calls are TRBV2 and TRBJ1-1; D unclear. This CDR3 comprises 14 residues. V lost 6 bases to trimming and J lost 3 bases, with 14 bases between them. CDR1 is SNHLY, CDR2 FYNNEI, per germline. CDR3 in DNA: TGTGCCAGCAGGATGGATAGGGCGGACACTGAAGCTTTCTTT. Its translation is CASRMDRADTEAFF.

The J gene is TRBJ1-2, the V gene TRBV12-3 or TRBV12-4; tentative D call: TRBD1 (5 bases). CDR3 length: 12 amino acids. Trimming left V 6 bases short and J 6 bases short, with 11 bases between. The CDR3 region is CASSWGFNGYTF. DNA of the CDR3: TGTGCCAGCAGCTGGGGGTTTAATGGCTACACCTTC.

V is TRBV30 and J is TRBJ1-2; no definite D call. CDR1 GTSNPN and CDR2 SVGIG come from the germline V gene (reference sequence). The V gene lost 0 bases and the J gene lost 3 bases, with 5 bases spanning the gap. The CDR3 loop spans 12 amino acids. CDR3 nucleotide sequence: TGTGCCTGGAGTGTTCTGGACTATGGCTACACCTTC. It yields the protein CAWSVLDYGYTF.

The chain is built from TRBV5-1 and TRBJ2-3; 8 positions match TRBD1. The CDR3 is 16 residues long. Germline values: CDR1 SGHRS, CDR2 YFSETQ. V gave up 3 bases and J gave up 1 base; unmatched junction bases: 7. This chain's CDR3 is CASSYAGGTGTDTQYF. CDR3 in DNA: TGCGCCAGCAGCTACGCAGGGGGCACTGGCACAGATACGCAGTATTTT.